Presented here are 20 T cell receptor beta chains from one specimen sequenced in a study of CD8+CD57+ T cells in acquired aplastic anemia. CDR3 and TCR beta VDJ profiling relied on a genomic DNA template. TCRdb independently ran MiXCR on the reads; one entry per CDR3 protein. The sample shows roughly 300,000 distinct CDR3 sequences, approximately 55% of them seen only once. Specimen: sorted CD4+, CD8+, or CD8+CD57+ T cells (not recorded which) from PBMCs. These receptor sequences come from a human donor with severe aplastic anemia or a healthy control (not recorded which).

The table lists this clonotype with a count of one. This chain links TRBV12-3 or TRBV12-4 with TRBJ2-5, with a weak D call TRBD1 (6 bases). Deletions cut 2 bases from V and 0 bases from J, with 7 bases between. This CDR3 region has 14 residues. This CDR3 reads CASSLWDNQETQYF. The CDR3 DNA reads TGTGCCAGCAGTTTATGGGACAACCAAGAGACCCAGTACTTC.

The rearrangement uses TRBV7-2 and TRBJ2-5, with a tentative D call TRBD2 (6 bases). Germline CDR1 is SGHTA and CDR2 is FQGNSA. This CDR3 comprises 14 residues. The V gene lost 5 bases and the J gene lost 1 base, with 11 bases spanning the gap. This CDR3 is CASSPRTIQETQYF. CDR3 coding DNA: TGTGCCAGCAGCCCGAGGACTATCCAAGAGACCCAGTACTTC. Looking up the rest from reference TRBV7-2 and TRBJ2-5 gives the full variable domain: GAGVSQSPSNKVTEKGKDVELRCDPISGHTALYWYRQSLGQGLEFLIYFQGNSAPDKSGLPSDRFSAERTGGSVSTLTIQRTQQEDSAVYLCASSPRTIQETQYFGPGTRLLVL.

This clonotype appeared many times. The CDR3 reads CASSSPSGTGTSGANVLTF. The CDR3 coding sequence is TGTGCCAGCAGCTCACCTTCCGGGACTGGAACCTCTGGGGCCAACGTCCTGACTTTC. The rearrangement joins TRBV7-8 to TRBJ2-6; tentative D call: TRBD2 (6 bases). Trimming stripped 4 bases from V and 0 bases from J, with 19 bases between. CDR3 size: 19 residues. CDR1 and CDR2 (germline): SGHVS, FQNEAQ.

This clonotype was recorded many times. The gene calls are TRBV19 and TRBJ1-2, with D possibly TRBD1 on 5 matching bases. This CDR3 contains 17 residues. CDR1 LNHDA and CDR2 SQIVND come from the germline V gene (reference sequence). The germline V and J ends were trimmed by 6 bases and 0 bases, with 20 bases remaining between them. Here the CDR3 DNA reads TGTGCCAGTAGCGTCTCTGAAGGGACTGACTCTAACTATGGCTACACCTTC. This encodes CASSVSEGTDSNYGYTF.

This sequence joins TRBV6-1 and TRBJ2-7; unclear D gene. V lost 7 bases and J 5 bases, leaving 9 bases between the germline ends. Germline values: CDR1 MNHNS, CDR2 SASEGT. CDR3 size: 11 residues. The CDR3 DNA follows: TGTGCCAGCATTCGTCAACACGAGCAGTACTTC. Translating gives CASIRQHEQYF.

The J gene is TRBJ2-5, the V gene TRBV14; TRBD1 matches at 10 bases. Germline V gene sequence: CDR1 SGHDN, CDR2 FVKESK. J lost 4 bases, V lost 3 bases, and 5 bases had no gene match. The CDR3 loop spans 15 amino acids. This CDR3 reads CASSHGTGERETQYF. DNA of the CDR3: TGTGCCAGCAGCCACGGGACAGGGGAGAGAGAGACCCAGTACTTC.

This clonotype was counted a single time. The chain uses TRBV15 and TRBJ1-3, with 7 bases identical to TRBD1. J was trimmed by 4 bases and V by 4 bases; bases with no gene match: 1. In germline, CDR1 is LNHNV, CDR2 YYDKDF (reference sequence). The length of the CDR3 is 13 residues. The DNA for the CDR3 is TGTGCCACCAGCAAGGACAGGGGAAACACCATATATTTT. Its translation: CATSKDRGNTIYF.

V and J are TRBV20-1 and TRBJ2-1; 11 bases agree with TRBD2. The CDR3 is 17 residues long. In germline, CDR1 is DFQATT, CDR2 SNEGSKA (reference sequence). V was pared by 1 base and J by 4 bases, with 9 bases of the junction left unmatched. CDR3 loop: CSARAAAVAGGYNEQFF. CDR3 DNA: TGCAGTGCTAGAGCGGCCGCGGTAGCGGGAGGGTACAATGAGCAGTTCTTC.

The V call is TRBV7-2, the J call TRBJ2-2, with 7 bases fitting TRBD2. The germline gives CDR1 SGHTA, CDR2 FQGNSA. The length of the CDR3 is 16 residues. V gave up 1 base and J gave up 4 bases; unmatched junction bases: 6. For the CDR3, the DNA is TGTGCCAGCAGCTTAGAGGCGGGGGATCTCACCGGGGAGCTGTTTTTT. Its translation is CASSLEAGDLTGELFF.

The V gene is TRBV2, the J gene TRBJ1-5; the D is unclear. Germline loops: CDR1 SNHLY, CDR2 FYNNEI. V lost 7 bases, J lost 1 base, and 11 bases lay in between. This CDR3 is 14 amino acids long. The DNA of the CDR3 is TGTGCCAGCAAGGAAGGGTGGAGCAATCAGCCCCAGCATTTT. Residues: CASKEGWSNQPQHF.

The chain joins TRBV2 to TRBJ2-7; 8 bases match TRBD1. This CDR3 comprises 14 residues. Germline loops: CDR1 SNHLY, CDR2 FYNNEI. After removal of 5 bases from V and 7 bases from J, the junction contained 10 bases not matched to a gene. The CDR3 loop is CASSSQGVLGEQYF. DNA of the CDR3: TGTGCCAGCAGTTCACAGGGGGTGCTTGGGGAGCAGTACTTC.

CDR3 protein: CASGAYEQYF. The CDR3, as DNA: TGTGCCAGCGGGGCCTACGAGCAGTACTTC. This chain links TRBV6-1 with TRBJ2-7; D not resolved. From germline, CDR1 is MNHNS and CDR2 SASEGT. This CDR3 comprises 10 residues. Trimming left V 8 bases short and J 2 bases short, with 4 bases between.

This clonotype was found once. The chain is built from TRBV7-2 and TRBJ2-1; TRBD1 aligns across 7 bases. Germline-derived CDR1 and CDR2 are SGHTA and FQGNSA. The CDR3 length is 13 residues. The ends lost 5 bases at V and 5 bases at J; junction bases unmatched: 3. The CDR3 spells CASSKGQDNEQFF. The CDR3 DNA is TGTGCCAGCAGCAAAGGACAGGACAATGAGCAGTTCTTC.

The chain couples TRBV5-1 to TRBJ2-1, with D tentatively TRBD2 (5 bases). Germline loops: CDR1 SGHRS, CDR2 YFSETQ. CDR3 length: 15 residues. With 2 bases removed from V and 3 bases from J, the gap between germline ends came to 12 bases. DNA of the CDR3: TGCGCCAGCAGCTTTGAACTAGGTGGCTACAATGAGCAGTTCTTC. It encodes CASSFELGGYNEQFF.

This clonotype occurred many times. The chain links TRBV2 to TRBJ2-1; 8 bases line up with TRBD1. The germline V gene has CDR1 SNHLY and CDR2 FYNNEI. The CDR3 runs to 16 residues. V lost 11 bases to trimming and J lost 9 bases; unmatched junction nucleotides: 21. CDR3 nucleotides: TGTGCCGGCAATGCCCCAACTAGCAACAGGGGGAGTGAGCAGTTCTTC. Amino acids: CAGNAPTSNRGSEQFF.

This clonotype showed up many times. V is TRBV24-1 and J is TRBJ2-1; maybe TRBD2 (6 bases). The germline V gene has CDR1 KGHDR and CDR2 SFDVKD. CDR3 length: 15 residues. Trimming removed 4 bases from V and 13 bases from J, with 22 bases in between. CDR3: CATSEPSGGNSGQFF. The CDR3 DNA reads TGTGCCACCAGTGAACCCTCAGGAGGGAACTCGGGACAGTTCTTC.

This clonotype has more than one count but fewer than ten. The rearrangement links TRBV7-9 to TRBJ1-6, with D uncertain. There are 14 residues in the CDR3. The germline V and J ends were trimmed by 1 base and 8 bases, with 9 bases remaining between them. The germline CDR1 and CDR2 sequences are SEHNR and FQNEAQ (reference sequence). The CDR3 coding sequence is TGTGCCAGCAGCTTAGGACAATCAGATTCACCCCTCCACTTT. The encoded protein is CASSLGQSDSPLHF.

This clonotype appeared many times. The V and J genes are TRBV20-1 and TRBJ2-3, with a tentative D call TRBD2 (5 bases). Germline assignment: CDR1 DFQATT and CDR2 SNEGSKA (reference sequence). The germline V and J ends were trimmed by 3 bases and 1 base, with 11 bases remaining between them. This CDR3 region has 14 residues. The CDR3 coding sequence is TGCAGTGCTAGCCGCGGACTTGGCACAGATACGCAGTATTTT. This sequence encodes CSASRGLGTDTQYF.

The count of this clonotype is one. This chain connects TRBV5-1 to TRBJ2-5; D might be TRBD2 (6 bases). V lost 4 bases to trimming and J lost 2 bases, with 18 bases between them. The V gene's germline CDR1 is SGHRS and CDR2 YFSETQ. The CDR3 runs 16 residues. The CDR3 here is CASSRGVGGLQETQYF. The CDR3 bases are TGCGCCAGCAGCAGGGGCGTGGGAGGCCTACAAGAGACCCAGTACTTC.

This clonotype was detected ten times or more. The rearrangement uses TRBV10-2 and TRBJ2-7; 9 bases agree with TRBD1. V gave up 6 bases and J gave up 2 bases; unmatched junction bases: 5. This CDR3 is 14 amino acids long. In germline, CDR1 is WSHSY, CDR2 SAAADI. DNA for the CDR3: TGCGCCAGCAGGAAGGGACAGGGAACCTACGAGCAGTACTTC. Its translation: CASRKGQGTYEQYF.